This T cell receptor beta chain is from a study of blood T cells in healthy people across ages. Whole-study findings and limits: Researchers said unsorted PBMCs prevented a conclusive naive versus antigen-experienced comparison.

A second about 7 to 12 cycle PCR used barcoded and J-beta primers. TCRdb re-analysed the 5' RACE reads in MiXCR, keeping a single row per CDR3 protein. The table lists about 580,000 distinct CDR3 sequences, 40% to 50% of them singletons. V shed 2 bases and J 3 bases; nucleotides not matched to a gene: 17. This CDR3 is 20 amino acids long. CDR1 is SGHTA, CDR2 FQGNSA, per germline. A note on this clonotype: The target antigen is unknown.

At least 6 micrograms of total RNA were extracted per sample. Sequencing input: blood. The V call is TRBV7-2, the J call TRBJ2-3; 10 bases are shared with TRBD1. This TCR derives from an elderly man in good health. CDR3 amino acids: CASSLHLSGRWTGGTDTQYF. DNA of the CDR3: TGTGCCAGCAGCTTACATTTGAGCGGGAGATGGACAGGGGGTACAGATACGCAGTATTTT. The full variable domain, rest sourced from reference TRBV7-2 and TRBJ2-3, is GAGVSQSPSNKVTEKGKDVELRCDPISGHTALYWYRQSLGQGLEFLIYFQGNSAPDKSGLPSDRFSAERTGGSVSTLTIQRTQQEDSAVYLCASSLHLSGRWTGGTDTQYFGPGTRLTVL.